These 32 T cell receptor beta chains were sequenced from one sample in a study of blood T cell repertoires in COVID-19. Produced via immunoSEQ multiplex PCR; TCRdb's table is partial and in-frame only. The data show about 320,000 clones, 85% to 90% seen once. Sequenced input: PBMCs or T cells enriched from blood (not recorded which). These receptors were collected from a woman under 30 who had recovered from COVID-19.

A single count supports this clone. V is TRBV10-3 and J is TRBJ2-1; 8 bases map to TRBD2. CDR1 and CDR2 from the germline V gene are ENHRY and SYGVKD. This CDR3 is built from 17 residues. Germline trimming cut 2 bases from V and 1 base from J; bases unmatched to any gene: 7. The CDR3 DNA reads TGTGCCATCAGTGAGCCCCTTTCTAGCGGGTCCTACAATGAGCAGTTCTTC. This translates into CAISEPLSSGSYNEQFF.

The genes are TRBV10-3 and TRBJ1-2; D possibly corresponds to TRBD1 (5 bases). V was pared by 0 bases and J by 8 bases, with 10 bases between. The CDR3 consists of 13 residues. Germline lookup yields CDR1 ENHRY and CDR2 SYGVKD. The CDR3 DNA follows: TGTGCCATCAGTGAGTCTGGCAGGGTAGGCTACACCTTC. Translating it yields CAISESGRVGYTF.

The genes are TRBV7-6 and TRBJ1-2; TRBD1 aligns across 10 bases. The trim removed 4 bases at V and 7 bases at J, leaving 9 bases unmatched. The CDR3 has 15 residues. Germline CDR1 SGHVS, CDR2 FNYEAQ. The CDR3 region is CASSSVGQGEIGYTF. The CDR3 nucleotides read TGTGCCAGCAGCTCAGTTGGACAGGGGGAAATTGGCTACACCTTC.

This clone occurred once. This CDR3 is CASGLDRGNGYTF. For the CDR3, the DNA is TGTGCTAGTGGTTTGGACAGGGGAAATGGCTACACCTTC. The rearrangement joins TRBV12-5 to TRBJ1-2; 7 bases line up with TRBD1. Germline CDR1 reads LGHNT; CDR2 reads FRNRAP. This CDR3 contains 13 residues. Unmatched junction bases numbered 2, after V lost 1 base and J lost 6 bases.

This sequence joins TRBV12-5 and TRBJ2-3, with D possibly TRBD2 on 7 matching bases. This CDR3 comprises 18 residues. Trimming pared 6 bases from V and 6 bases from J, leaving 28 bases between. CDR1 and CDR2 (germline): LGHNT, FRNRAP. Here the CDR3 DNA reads TGTGCTAGTGGGCTTGCCCTTGGTGGGAATCGGGGGGCGGATACGCAGTATTTT. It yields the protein CASGLALGGNRGADTQYF.

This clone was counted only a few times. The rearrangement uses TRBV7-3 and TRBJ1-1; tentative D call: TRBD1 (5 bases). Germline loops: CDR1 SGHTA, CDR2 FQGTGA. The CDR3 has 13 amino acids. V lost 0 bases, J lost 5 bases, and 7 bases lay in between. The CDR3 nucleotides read TGTGCCAGCAGCTTAACAGGGGAAACTGAAGCTTTCTTT. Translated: CASSLTGETEAFF.

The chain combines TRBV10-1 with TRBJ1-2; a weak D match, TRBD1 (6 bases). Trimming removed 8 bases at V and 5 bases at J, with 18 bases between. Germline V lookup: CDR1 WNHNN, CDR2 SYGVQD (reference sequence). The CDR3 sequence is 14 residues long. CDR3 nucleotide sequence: TGCGCCAGCTTAAAAGCGTGGGGGCCATATGGCTACACCTTC. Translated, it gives CASLKAWGPYGYTF.

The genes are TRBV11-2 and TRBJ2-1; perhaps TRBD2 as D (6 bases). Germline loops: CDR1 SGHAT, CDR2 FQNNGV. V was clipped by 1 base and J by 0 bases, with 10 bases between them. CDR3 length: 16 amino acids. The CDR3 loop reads CASSLVGGASYNEQFF. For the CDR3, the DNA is TGTGCCAGCAGCTTAGTGGGGGGTGCCTCCTACAATGAGCAGTTCTTC.

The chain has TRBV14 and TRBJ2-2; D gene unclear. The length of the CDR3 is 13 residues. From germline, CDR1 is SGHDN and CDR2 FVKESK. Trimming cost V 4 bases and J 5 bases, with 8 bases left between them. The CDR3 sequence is CASSPKLTGELFF. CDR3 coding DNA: TGTGCCAGCAGCCCCAAACTTACCGGGGAGCTGTTTTTT. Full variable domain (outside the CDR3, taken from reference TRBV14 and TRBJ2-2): EAGVTQFPSHSVIEKGQTVTLRCDPISGHDNLYWYRRVMGKEIKFLLHFVKESKQDESGMPNNRFLAERTGGTYSTLKVQPAELEDSGVYFCASSPKLTGELFFGEGSRLTVL.

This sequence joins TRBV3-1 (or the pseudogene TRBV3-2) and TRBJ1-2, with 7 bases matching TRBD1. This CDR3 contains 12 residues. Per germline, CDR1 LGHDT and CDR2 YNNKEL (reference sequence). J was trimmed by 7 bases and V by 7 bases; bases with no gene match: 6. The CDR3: CASTLEGAGYTF. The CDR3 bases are TGTGCCAGCACCCTGGAGGGGGCTGGCTACACCTTC.

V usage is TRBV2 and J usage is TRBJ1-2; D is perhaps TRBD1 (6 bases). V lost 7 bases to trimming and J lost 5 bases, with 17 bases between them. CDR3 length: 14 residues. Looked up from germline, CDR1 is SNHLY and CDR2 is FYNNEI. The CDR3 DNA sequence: TGTGCCAGCATTTCAGAGGTAACAGGGTATGGCTACACCTTC. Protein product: CASISEVTGYGYTF.

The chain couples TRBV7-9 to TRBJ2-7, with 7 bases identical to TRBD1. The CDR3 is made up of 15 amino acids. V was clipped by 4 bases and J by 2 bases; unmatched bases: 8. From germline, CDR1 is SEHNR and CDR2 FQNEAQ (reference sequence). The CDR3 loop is CASSSETGSPYEQYF. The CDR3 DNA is TGTGCCAGCAGCTCAGAGACAGGGTCTCCCTACGAGCAGTACTTC.

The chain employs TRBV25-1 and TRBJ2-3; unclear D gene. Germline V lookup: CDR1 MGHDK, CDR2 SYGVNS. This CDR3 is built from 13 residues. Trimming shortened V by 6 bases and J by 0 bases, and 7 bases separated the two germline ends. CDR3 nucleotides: TGTGCCAGCAGGTTCCTGAGCACAGATACGCAGTATTTT. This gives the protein CASRFLSTDTQYF.

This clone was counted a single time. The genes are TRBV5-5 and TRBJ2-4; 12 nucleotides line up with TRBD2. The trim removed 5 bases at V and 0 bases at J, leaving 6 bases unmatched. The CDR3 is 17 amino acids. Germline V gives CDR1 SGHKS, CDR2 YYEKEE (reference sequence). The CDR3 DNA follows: TGTGCCAGCAGTTCCCTAGCGGGGGGGTTAGCCAAAAACATTCAGTACTTC. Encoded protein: CASSSLAGGLAKNIQYF.

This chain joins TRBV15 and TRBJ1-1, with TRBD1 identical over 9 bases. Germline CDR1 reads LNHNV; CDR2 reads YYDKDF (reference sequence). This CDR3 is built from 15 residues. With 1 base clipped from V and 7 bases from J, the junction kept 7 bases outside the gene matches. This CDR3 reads CATSRGRTGAVEAFF. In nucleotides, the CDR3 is TGTGCCACCAGCAGAGGAAGGACAGGGGCTGTTGAAGCTTTCTTT.

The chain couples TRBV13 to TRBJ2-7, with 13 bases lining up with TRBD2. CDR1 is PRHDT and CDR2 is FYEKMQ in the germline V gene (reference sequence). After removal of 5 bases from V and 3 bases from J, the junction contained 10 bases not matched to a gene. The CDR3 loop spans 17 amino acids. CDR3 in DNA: TGTGCCAGCAGCGGGAGGACTAGCGGGAGATCGGTCTACGAGCAGTACTTC. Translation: CASSGRTSGRSVYEQYF.

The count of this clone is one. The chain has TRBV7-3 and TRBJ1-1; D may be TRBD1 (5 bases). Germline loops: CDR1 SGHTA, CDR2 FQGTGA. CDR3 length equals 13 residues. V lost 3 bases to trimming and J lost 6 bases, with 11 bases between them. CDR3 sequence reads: CASSLRGRAEAFF. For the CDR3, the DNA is TGTGCCAGCAGCTTGCGGGGGAGGGCTGAAGCTTTCTTT.

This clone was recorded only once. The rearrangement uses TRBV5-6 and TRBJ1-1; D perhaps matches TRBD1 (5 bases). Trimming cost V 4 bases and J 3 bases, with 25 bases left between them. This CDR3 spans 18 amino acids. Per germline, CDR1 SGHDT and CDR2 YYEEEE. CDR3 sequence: CASSPPKRFAGWDTEAFF. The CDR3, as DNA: TGTGCCAGCAGCCCACCCAAAAGATTTGCAGGGTGGGACACTGAAGCTTTCTTT.

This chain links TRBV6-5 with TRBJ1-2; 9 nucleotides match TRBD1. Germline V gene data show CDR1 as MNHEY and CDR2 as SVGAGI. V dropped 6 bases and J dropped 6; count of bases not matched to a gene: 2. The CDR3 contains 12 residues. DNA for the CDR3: TGTGCCAGCAGCCGACAGGGGGATGGCTACACCTTC. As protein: CASSRQGDGYTF.

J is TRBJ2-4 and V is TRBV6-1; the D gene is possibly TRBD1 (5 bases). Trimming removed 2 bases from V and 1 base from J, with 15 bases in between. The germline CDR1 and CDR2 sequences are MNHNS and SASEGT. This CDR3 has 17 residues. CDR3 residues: CASSEMLGSGAKNIQYF. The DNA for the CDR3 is TGTGCCAGCAGTGAAATGTTAGGATCAGGGGCCAAAAACATTCAGTACTTC.

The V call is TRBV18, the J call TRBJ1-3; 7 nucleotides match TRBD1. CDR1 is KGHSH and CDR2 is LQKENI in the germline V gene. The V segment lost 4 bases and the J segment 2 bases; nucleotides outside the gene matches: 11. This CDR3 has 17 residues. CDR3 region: CASSRMQTGDAGNTIYF. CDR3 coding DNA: TGTGCCAGCTCACGAATGCAAACAGGGGACGCTGGAAACACCATATATTTT.

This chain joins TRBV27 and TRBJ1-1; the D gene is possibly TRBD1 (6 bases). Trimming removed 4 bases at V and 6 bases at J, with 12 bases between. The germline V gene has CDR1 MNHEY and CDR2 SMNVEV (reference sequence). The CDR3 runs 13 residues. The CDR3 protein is CASSSSGVAEAFF. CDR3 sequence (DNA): TGTGCCAGCAGTTCATCAGGGGTAGCTGAAGCTTTCTTT.

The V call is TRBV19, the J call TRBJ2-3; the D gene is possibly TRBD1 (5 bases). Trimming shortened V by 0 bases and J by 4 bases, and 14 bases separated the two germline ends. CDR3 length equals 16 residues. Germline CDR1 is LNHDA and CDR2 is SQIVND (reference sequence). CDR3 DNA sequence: TGTGCCAGTAGTATAGATCAGGGCCGCCTCGCAGATACGCAGTATTTT. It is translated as CASSIDQGRLADTQYF.

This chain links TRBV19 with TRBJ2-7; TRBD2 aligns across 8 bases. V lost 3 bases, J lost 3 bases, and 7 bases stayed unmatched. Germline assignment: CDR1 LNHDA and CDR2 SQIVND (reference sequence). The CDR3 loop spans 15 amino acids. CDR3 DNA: TGTGCCAGTAGTATGGGGCTAGCGGGCCTCTACGAGCAGTACTTC. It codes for CASSMGLAGLYEQYF.

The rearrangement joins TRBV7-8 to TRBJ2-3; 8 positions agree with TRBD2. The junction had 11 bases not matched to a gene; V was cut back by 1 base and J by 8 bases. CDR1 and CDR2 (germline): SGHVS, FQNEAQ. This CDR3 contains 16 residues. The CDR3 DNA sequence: TGTGCCAGCAGCTTAGGATTACGGGAGGGCTCAGCTACGCAGTATTTT. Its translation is CASSLGLREGSATQYF.

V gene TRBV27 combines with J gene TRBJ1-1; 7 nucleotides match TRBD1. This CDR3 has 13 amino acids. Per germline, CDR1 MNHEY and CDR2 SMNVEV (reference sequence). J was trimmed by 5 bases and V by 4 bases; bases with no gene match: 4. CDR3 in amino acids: CASSSRGRTEAFF. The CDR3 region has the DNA TGTGCCAGCAGTTCCAGGGGGAGGACTGAAGCTTTCTTT.

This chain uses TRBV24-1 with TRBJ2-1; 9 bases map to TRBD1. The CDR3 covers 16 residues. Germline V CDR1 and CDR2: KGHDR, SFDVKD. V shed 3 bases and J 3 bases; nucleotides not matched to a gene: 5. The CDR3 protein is CATSDSRQGGYNEQFF. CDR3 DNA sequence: TGTGCCACCAGTGATAGTCGACAGGGGGGCTACAATGAGCAGTTCTTC.

The CDR3 sequence is CASTGLTGGNQPQHF. CDR3 sequence (DNA): TGTGCCAGCACGGGATTGACAGGGGGGAATCAGCCCCAGCATTTT. The J gene is TRBJ1-5, the V gene TRBV2; 9 bases are a match to TRBD1. The CDR3 runs to 15 residues. J gave up 4 bases and V 7 bases, and 8 bases lay outside the gene matches. CDR1 and CDR2 from the germline V gene are SNHLY and FYNNEI. Complete variable domain (other parts from reference TRBV2 and TRBJ1-5): EPEVTQTPSHQVTQMGQEVILRCVPISNHLYFYWYRQILGQKVEFLVSFYNNEISEKSEIFDDQFSVERPDGSNFTLKIRSTKLEDSAMYFCASTGLTGGNQPQHFGDGTRLSIL.

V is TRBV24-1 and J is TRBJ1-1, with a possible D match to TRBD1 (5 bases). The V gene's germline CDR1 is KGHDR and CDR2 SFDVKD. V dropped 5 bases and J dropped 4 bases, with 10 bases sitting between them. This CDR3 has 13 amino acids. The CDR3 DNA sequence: TGTGCCACCAGTGTAGGCGGGGGCACTGAAGCTTTCTTT. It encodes CATSVGGGTEAFF.

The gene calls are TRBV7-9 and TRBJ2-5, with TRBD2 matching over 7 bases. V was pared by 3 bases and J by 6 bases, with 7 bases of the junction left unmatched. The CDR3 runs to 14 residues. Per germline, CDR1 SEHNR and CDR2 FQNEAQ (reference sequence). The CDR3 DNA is TGTGCCAGCAGCTTTGGATGGGGGGGACAGACCCAGTACTTC. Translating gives CASSFGWGGQTQYF.

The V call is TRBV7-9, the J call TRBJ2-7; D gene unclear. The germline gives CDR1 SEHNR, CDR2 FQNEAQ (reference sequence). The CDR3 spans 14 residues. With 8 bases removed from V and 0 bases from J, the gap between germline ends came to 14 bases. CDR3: CASEATAFSYEQYF. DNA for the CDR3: TGTGCCAGCGAAGCGACCGCATTCTCCTACGAGCAGTACTTC.

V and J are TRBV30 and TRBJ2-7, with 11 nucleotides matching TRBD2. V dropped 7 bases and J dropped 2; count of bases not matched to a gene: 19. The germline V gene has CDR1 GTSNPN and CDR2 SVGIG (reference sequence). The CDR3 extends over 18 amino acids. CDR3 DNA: TGTGCCTACCGCCGTCCCGCCGGGACTAGCGGACGCACCTACGAGCAGTACTTC. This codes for CAYRRPAGTSGRTYEQYF.